This is a list of T cell receptor beta chains from one sample in a study of blood T cell repertoires in COVID-19. Using immunoSEQ multiplex PCR, the repertoire was profiled, and TCRdb retains in-frame clones only, with some absent. The data show around 160,000 clones, 85% seen once. The sequenced sample consisted of peripheral blood. Receptors were obtained from a woman aged 35 to 49 with active or convalescent COVID-19. Each CDR3 is given with its conserved first and last residue. The D gene is left open where the match is weak. A row's size may be missing; if present it is once, few, many or a size class.

V gene: TRBV30; J gene: TRBJ1-1; clone size: -; CDR3 length: 12; D gene: -; CDR3 DNA: TGTGCCTGGGGACTCGGGAGGACTGAAGCTTTCTTT; CDR3 protein: CAWGLGRTEAFF
V gene: TRBV6-2/TRBV6-3; J gene: TRBJ2-1; clone size: -; CDR3 length: 15; D gene: -; CDR3 DNA: TGTGCCAGCAGCCCAGTGGTAGCGGTGTACAATGAGCAGTTCTTC; CDR3 protein: CASSPVVAVYNEQFF
V gene: TRBV12-3/TRBV12-4; J gene: TRBJ1-5; clone size: once; CDR3 length: 13; D gene: -; CDR3 DNA: TGTGCCAGCAGCTGGGACTCCCCAGAGGGCCAGCATTTT; CDR3 protein: CASSWDSPEGQHF
V gene: TRBV28; J gene: TRBJ2-7; clone size: -; CDR3 length: 14; D gene: -; CDR3 DNA: TGTGCCAGTCACAGGGAGCGCGAAAGCTACGAGCAGTACTTC; CDR3 protein: CASHRERESYEQYF
V gene: TRBV9; J gene: TRBJ2-7; clone size: -; CDR3 length: 15; D gene: TRBD2; CDR3 DNA: TGTGCCAGCAGCGAGGGGACTAGCGCGACCTACGAGCAGTACTTC; CDR3 protein: CASSEGTSATYEQYF
V gene: TRBV24-1; J gene: TRBJ2-1; clone size: few; CDR3 length: 14; D gene: TRBD2; CDR3 DNA: TGTGCCACCAGGACTAGCGGGGCCCGCAATGAGCAGTTCTTC; CDR3 protein: CATRTSGARNEQFF
V gene: TRBV4-3; J gene: TRBJ1-1; clone size: -; CDR3 length: 16; D gene: -; CDR3 DNA: TGCGCCAGCAGCCAAGTTTACAGCGGGGAGACCACTGAAGCTTTCTTT; CDR3 protein: CASSQVYSGETTEAFF
V gene: TRBV2; J gene: TRBJ2-7; clone size: -; CDR3 length: 12; D gene: TRBD1; CDR3 DNA: TGTGCCAGCAGGGACAGGGGTTACGAGCAGTACTTC; CDR3 protein: CASRDRGYEQYF
V gene: TRBV6-5; J gene: TRBJ2-3; clone size: -; CDR3 length: 16; D gene: TRBD1; CDR3 DNA: TGTGCCAGCAGTTACAACAGGGGTTATGGGTCAGATACGCAGTATTTT; CDR3 protein: CASSYNRGYGSDTQYF
V gene: TRBV28; J gene: TRBJ1-3; clone size: -; CDR3 length: 14; D gene: -; CDR3 DNA: TGTGCCAGCAGTTTAGTCGGGGAGGGAAACACCATATATTTT; CDR3 protein: CASSLVGEGNTIYF
V gene: TRBV10-1; J gene: TRBJ1-1; clone size: -; CDR3 length: 14; D gene: -; CDR3 DNA: TGCGCCAGCAGTGAATTTCGGGACACCGATGAAGCTTTCTTT; CDR3 protein: CASSEFRDTDEAFF
V gene: TRBV27; J gene: TRBJ2-7; clone size: -; CDR3 length: 17; D gene: TRBD2; CDR3 DNA: TGTGCCAGCAGTTTATCAGGACTAGCGGGAGTTGACTACGAGCAGTACTTC; CDR3 protein: CASSLSGLAGVDYEQYF
V gene: TRBV7-9; J gene: TRBJ1-3; clone size: -; CDR3 length: 15; D gene: -; CDR3 DNA: TGTGCCAGCAGCTTAGATGCGGGTTCAGGAAACACCATATATTTT; CDR3 protein: CASSLDAGSGNTIYF
V gene: TRBV28; J gene: TRBJ1-4; clone size: -; CDR3 length: 15; D gene: TRBD1; CDR3 DNA: TGTGCCAGCAGGAGAAGCACAGGGGAAAATGAAAAACTGTTTTTT; CDR3 protein: CASRRSTGENEKLFF
V gene: TRBV28; J gene: TRBJ2-5; clone size: -; CDR3 length: 15; D gene: TRBD1; CDR3 DNA: TGTGCCAGCAGTTTATCTGGACAGGGGAAAGAGACCCAGTACTTC; CDR3 protein: CASSLSGQGKETQYF
V gene: TRBV5-6; J gene: TRBJ2-7; clone size: few; CDR3 length: 14; D gene: TRBD2; CDR3 DNA: TGTGCCAGCAGCTTTTTTCTAGCGGGGTACGAGCAGTACTTC; CDR3 protein: CASSFFLAGYEQYF
V gene: TRBV6-6; J gene: TRBJ1-2; clone size: -; CDR3 length: 14; D gene: -; CDR3 DNA: TGTGCCAGCAGTTACTCGGAGGGATCGCGGGGCTACACCTTC; CDR3 protein: CASSYSEGSRGYTF
V gene: TRBV19; J gene: TRBJ1-5; clone size: -; CDR3 length: 15; D gene: -; CDR3 DNA: TGTGCCAGCATTGGGAGGGATGGGGGTGATCAGCCCCAGCATTTT; CDR3 protein: CASIGRDGGDQPQHF
V gene: TRBV5-6; J gene: TRBJ2-7; clone size: -; CDR3 length: 15; D gene: TRBD1; CDR3 DNA: TGTGCCAGCAGCTTCTCGGACAGGGCGGCCTACGAGCAGTACTTC; CDR3 protein: CASSFSDRAAYEQYF
V gene: TRBV18; J gene: TRBJ1-5; clone size: many; CDR3 length: 14; D gene: -; CDR3 DNA: TGTGCCAGCTCATCGCGAGGCAGGGATCAGCCCCAGCATTTT; CDR3 protein: CASSSRGRDQPQHF
V gene: TRBV1; J gene: TRBJ2-7; clone size: -; CDR3 length: 16; D gene: -; CDR3 DNA: -; CDR3 protein: CTSSPVGGGSSYEQYF
V gene: TRBV28; J gene: TRBJ1-1; clone size: -; CDR3 length: 17; D gene: TRBD1; CDR3 DNA: TGTGCCAGCAGTTTGGGGCCGACAGGGGGTATGAACACTGAAGCTTTCTTT; CDR3 protein: CASSLGPTGGMNTEAFF
V gene: TRBV5-1; J gene: TRBJ1-3; clone size: -; CDR3 length: 15; D gene: -; CDR3 DNA: TGCGCCAGCAGCTTGGCGGGGGGCGGTGGAAACACCATATATTTT; CDR3 protein: CASSLAGGGGNTIYF
V gene: TRBV5-4; J gene: TRBJ2-3; clone size: -; CDR3 length: 16; D gene: TRBD2; CDR3 DNA: TGTGCCAGCAGGAGGGATAGACTAGCGGCCACAGATACGCAGTATTTT; CDR3 protein: CASRRDRLAATDTQYF
V gene: TRBV13; J gene: TRBJ2-1; clone size: once; CDR3 length: 17; D gene: -; CDR3 DNA: TGTGCCAGCAGCTTAGGATATGGGGGCCTCTCCTACAATGAGCAGTTCTTC; CDR3 protein: CASSLGYGGLSYNEQFF
V gene: TRBV28; J gene: TRBJ1-4; clone size: -; CDR3 length: 14; D gene: -; CDR3 DNA: TGTGCCAGCAGCCGGGCAGGGCCTAATGAAAAACTGTTTTTT; CDR3 protein: CASSRAGPNEKLFF
V gene: TRBV24-1; J gene: TRBJ1-6; clone size: -; CDR3 length: 14; D gene: -; CDR3 DNA: TGTGCCACCAGTCCCGCAGGCCCCAATTCACCCCTCCACTTT; CDR3 protein: CATSPAGPNSPLHF